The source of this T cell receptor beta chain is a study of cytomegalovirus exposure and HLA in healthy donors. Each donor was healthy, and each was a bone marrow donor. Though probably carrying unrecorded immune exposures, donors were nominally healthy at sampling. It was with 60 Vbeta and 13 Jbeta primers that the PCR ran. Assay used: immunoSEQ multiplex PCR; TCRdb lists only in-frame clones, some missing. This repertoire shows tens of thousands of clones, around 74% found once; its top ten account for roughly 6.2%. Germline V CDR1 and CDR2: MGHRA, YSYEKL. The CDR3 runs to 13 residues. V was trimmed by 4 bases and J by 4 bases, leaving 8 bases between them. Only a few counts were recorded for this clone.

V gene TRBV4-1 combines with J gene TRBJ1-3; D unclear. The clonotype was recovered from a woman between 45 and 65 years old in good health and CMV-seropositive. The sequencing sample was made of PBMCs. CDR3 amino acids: CASSPLEGNTIYF. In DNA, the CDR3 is TGCGCCAGCAGCCCTCTTGAGGGAAACACCATATATTTT.